This entry features one T cell receptor beta chain sequence. TCRs were sequenced from a few patients responding to pembrolizumab. The germline V and J ends were trimmed by 0 bases and 10 bases, with 16 bases remaining between them. This CDR3 has 15 amino acids. Per the germline V gene, CDR1 is SGHAT and CDR2 is FQNNGV. Assay: immunoSEQ multiplex PCR; the TCRdb copy retains only in-frame clones and omits some. The sample gives 65,000 to 80,000 clones, approximately 78% of which show up once; roughly 5% is in the top ten. The data derive from a study of PD-1 blockade in mismatch repair-deficient tumors.

V and J are TRBV11-2 and TRBJ2-1; D remains unclear. This receptor was obtained from an adult with mismatch repair-deficient cancer. Sample: peripheral blood, taken 2 weeks after starting pembrolizumab. CDR3 residues: CASSLEIGPRNEQFF. CDR3 DNA: TGTGCCAGCAGCTTAGAAATAGGTCCACGGAACGAGCAGTTCTTC.